The clone carrying this T cell receptor beta chain was observed a handful of times. Antigen: not known. The Oncomine TCR Beta short-read assay was applied to DNA of cultured CD4+ T cells. TCRdb redid the calling of the PCR reads with MiXCR, one entry per CDR3 protein. The repertoire holds more than 13,000 distinct CDR3 sequences, with roughly 21% as singletons. These data come from a study of vaccination and CD4 T cells after COVID-19. CDR3 length: 18 amino acids. Germline V gene lookup returns CDR1 MNHEY and CDR2 SVGEGT. Trimming cost V 0 bases and J 5 bases; bases outside gene matches: 10. Treatment in this sample: approximately 9-day PBMC culture with coronavirus spike peptide pools or control peptides (ViraFEST assay). Cells received half-medium changes with fresh IL-2 medium on days 3 and 7.

The chain carries TRBV6-2 or TRBV6-3 and TRBJ2-5; the match to TRBD2 covers 12 bases. The receptor was derived from a human donor with COVID-19. Sequencing was carried out using cultured CD4+ T cells from blood. CDR3 nucleotide sequence: TGTGCCAGCAGTTACTCGAGAGCTAGCGGGGGGGCTGGTGAGACCCAGTACTTC. It translates to CASSYSRASGGAGETQYF.